The 25 T cell receptor beta chains in this list originate from one sample, sequenced in a study of post-analysis software for immune sequencing data. The study, taken as a whole, reports: Relative to controls, patients had several TRBV segments at higher frequency, with TRBV5-6, TRBV5-1 and TRBV20-1 among these.

TCR beta cDNA libraries had unique molecular identifiers. TCRdb reprocessed the PCR reads via MiXCR and lists one record per CDR3 protein. The sample carries approximately 440,000 distinct CDR3 sequences, approximately 45% recorded once. No antigen has been identified for these receptors. The sequencing sample was made of blood. The receptors stem from a girl between 5 and 17 years old with multiple sclerosis.

This clonotype was seen a single time. This sequence joins TRBV28 and TRBJ1-2, with 8 positions matching TRBD1. Germline loops: CDR1 MDHEN, CDR2 SYDVKM. The V and J ends lost 5 bases and 6 bases, in that order; junction bases with no gene match: 8. The CDR3 totals 14 residues. Written as DNA, the CDR3 is TGTGCCAGCAGTCTCAGACAGGGGAGAGATGGCTACACCTTC. Translated: CASSLRQGRDGYTF.

In this sample, this clonotype turned up a few times. The rearrangement links TRBV2 to TRBJ2-1; D gene ambiguous. Trimming stripped 8 bases from V and 4 bases from J, with 9 bases between. The CDR3 covers 12 residues. CDR1 SNHLY and CDR2 FYNNEI come from the germline V gene. The CDR3, as DNA: TGTGCCAGCGGCAGACGATACAATGAGCAGTTCTTC. Its translation is CASGRRYNEQFF.

The CDR3 DNA is TGTGCCAGCAGGAGTTGGCAAAACACTGAAGCTTTCTTT. The encoded protein is CASRSWQNTEAFF. The V call is TRBV12-3 or TRBV12-4, the J call TRBJ1-1; no clear D. The CDR3 spans 13 residues. Trimming removed 6 bases from V and 2 bases from J, with 10 bases in between.

This clonotype turned up a few times. The CDR3 reads CAIRTTSGSNEQYF. The DNA for the CDR3 is TGTGCCATCAGGACGACTAGCGGGAGCAACGAGCAGTACTTC. V gene TRBV10-3 combines with J gene TRBJ2-5; 12 positions match TRBD2. Gene TRBJ2-7 matches the end of the DNA better, so the J call may be wrong. The CDR3 is 14 residues long. The germline V gene encodes CDR1 ENHRY and CDR2 SYGVKD.

This clonotype was seen a few times. This sequence joins TRBV24-1 and TRBJ2-1; 13 bases map to TRBD2. This CDR3 has 15 amino acids. J lost 9 bases, V lost 6 bases, and 7 bases had no gene match. Germline CDR1 reads KGHDR; CDR2 reads SFDVKD. DNA of the CDR3: TGTGCCACCAGTAACGGACTAGCGGGAGTCGGTGAGCAGTTCTTC. Translated: CATSNGLAGVGEQFF.

Ten or more counts support this clonotype. V and J are TRBV10-2 and TRBJ2-7, with 10 bases that match TRBD2. The CDR3 extends over 14 amino acids. J gave up 0 bases and V 10 bases, and 6 bases lay outside the gene matches. CDR1 WSHSY and CDR2 SAAADI come from the germline V gene. Written as DNA, the CDR3 is TGCGCCACCTCTAGCGGGAGCTACTCCTACGAGCAGTACTTC. This sequence encodes CATSSGSYSYEQYF.

The V and J genes are TRBV20-1 and TRBJ2-2; D call uncertain. There are 13 residues in the CDR3. Between the trimmed V and J ends, which lost 0 bases and 3 bases, there was a span of 5 bases. The germline gives CDR1 DFQATT, CDR2 SNEGSKA (reference sequence). CDR3 residues: CSARDRHTGELFF. The CDR3 DNA reads as TGCAGTGCTAGAGACAGACACACCGGGGAGCTGTTTTTT.

This clonotype was seen more than once but under ten times. This chain joins TRBV7-9 and TRBJ2-1; D possibly matches TRBD1 or TRBD2 (5 bases each). Trimming left V 1 base short and J 5 bases short, with 12 bases between. Germline V gene data show CDR1 as SEHNR and CDR2 as FQNEAQ (reference sequence). CDR3 length equals 15 residues. This CDR3 is CASSLDRDENNEQFF. CDR3 in DNA: TGTGCCAGCAGCTTAGACCGGGACGAAAACAATGAGCAGTTCTTC.

This clonotype was counted a few times. This chain uses TRBV20-1 with TRBJ1-5; D not certain. CDR1 and CDR2 from the germline V gene are DFQATT and SNEGSKA (reference sequence). Trimming shortened V by 5 bases and J by 1 base, and 12 bases separated the two germline ends. This CDR3 is 14 amino acids long. CDR3 loop: CSAPGPLSNQPQHF. Written as DNA, the CDR3 is TGCAGTGCTCCTGGCCCGCTGAGCAATCAGCCCCAGCATTTT.

The chain carries TRBV24-1 and TRBJ2-3; D unresolved. The germline V and J ends were trimmed by 8 bases and 6 bases, with 14 bases remaining between them. This CDR3 region has 13 residues. Germline-derived CDR1 and CDR2 are KGHDR and SFDVKD. CDR3 sequence: CATMRTSKDTQYF. The CDR3 DNA is TGTGCCACCATGAGAACAAGCAAGGATACGCAGTATTTT.

The rearrangement links TRBV27 to TRBJ2-3, with TRBD2 as a possible D gene (7 bases). The V gene lost 5 bases and the J gene lost 0 bases, with 15 bases spanning the gap. The CDR3 consists of 16 residues. The V gene's germline CDR1 is MNHEY and CDR2 SMNVEV (reference sequence). This chain's CDR3 is CASSRGTTGSTDTQYF. For the CDR3, the DNA is TGTGCCAGCAGTAGGGGGACTACCGGAAGCACAGATACGCAGTATTTT.

The chain employs TRBV20-1 and TRBJ2-2; TRBD1 aligns across 9 bases. This CDR3 has 16 amino acids. CDR1 DFQATT and CDR2 SNEGSKA come from the germline V gene (reference sequence). With 3 bases clipped from V and 4 bases from J, the junction kept 9 bases outside the gene matches. CDR3 amino acids: CSASETGGAVTGELFF. Written as DNA, the CDR3 is TGCAGTGCTAGCGAAACAGGGGGCGCGGTCACCGGGGAGCTGTTTTTT.

Regarding this clonotype: The junction departs from the called germline gene at one end, perhaps through a read error. V usage is TRBV9 and J usage is TRBJ2-1; 9 bases match TRBD2. Looked up from germline, CDR1 is SGDLS and CDR2 is YYNGEE. There are 17 residues in the CDR3. This chain's CDR3 is CASSKGLAKGSYNKQFF. CDR3 sequence (DNA): TGTGCCAGCAGCAAAGGACTAGCGAAAGGCTCCTACAATAAGCAGTTCTTC.

This clonotype is a singleton in its sample. The chain carries TRBV10-1 and TRBJ2-5; D gene ambiguous. The CDR3 is made up of 13 amino acids. CDR1 and CDR2 (germline): WNHNN, SYGVQD (reference sequence). V was clipped by 4 bases and J by 7 bases, with 13 bases between them. This chain's CDR3 is CASSGSVPGTQYF. The CDR3 DNA is TGCGCCAGCAGTGGGAGTGTTCCAGGGACCCAGTACTTC.

In the case of this clonotype: Relative to the germline gene, one junction end is altered; a read error may explain this. The rearrangement uses TRBV5-1 and TRBJ2-1; 10 nucleotides align to TRBD1. The V gene's germline CDR1 is SGHRS and CDR2 YFSETQ. The CDR3 loop spans 16 amino acids. CDR3 sequence (DNA): TGCGCCAGCAGCTCACCTGACAGGGGGCTTCGCAATGAGCGGTTCTTC. Residues: CASSSPDRGLRNERFF.

The sample holds a few counts of this clonotype. CDR3 residues: CASSLEGADEQFF. CDR3 in DNA: TGTGCCAGCAGCTTAGAAGGGGCTGATGAGCAGTTCTTC. The rearrangement uses TRBV7-2 and TRBJ2-1, with D possibly TRBD1 on 5 matching bases. CDR3 length equals 13 residues. Trimming removed 1 base at V and 8 bases at J, with 9 bases between. CDR1 SGHTA and CDR2 FQGNSA come from the germline V gene.

The rearrangement uses TRBV6-6 and TRBJ2-2, with D perhaps TRBD2 (6 bases). CDR3 length equals 15 residues. Germline V gene data show CDR1 as MNHNY and CDR2 as SVGAGI (reference sequence). The germline V and J ends were trimmed by 6 bases and 4 bases, with 15 bases remaining between them. CDR3 protein: CASREGLMSTGELFF. CDR3 sequence (DNA): TGTGCCAGCAGGGAGGGGCTGATGAGCACCGGGGAGCTGTTTTTT.

A few counts support this clonotype. This chain uses TRBV4-2 with TRBJ2-1; no firm D call. CDR3 length: 14 amino acids. With 0 bases removed from V and 6 bases from J, the gap between germline ends came to 9 bases. Germline V gene sequence: CDR1 LGHNA, CDR2 YNFKEQ. The CDR3: CASSQDTQSNEQFF. The CDR3 region has the DNA TGTGCCAGCAGCCAAGATACACAGTCCAATGAGCAGTTCTTC.

The table lists this clonotype with a few counts. The chain has TRBV7-8 and TRBJ2-7; D may be TRBD1 (5 bases). The CDR3 contains 16 residues. CDR1 and CDR2 from the germline V gene are SGHVS and FQNEAQ. V lost 1 base to trimming and J lost 2 bases, with 15 bases between them. The CDR3 here is CASSLGRMGPTYEQYF. DNA of the CDR3: TGTGCCAGCAGCTTAGGGAGAATGGGGCCTACCTACGAGCAGTACTTC.

This clonotype was seen just once. The genes are TRBV28 and TRBJ2-1; possible D gene TRBD2, 7 bases. The CDR3 covers 15 residues. The germline V gene encodes CDR1 MDHEN and CDR2 SYDVKM. Trimming removed 3 bases from V and 4 bases from J, with 13 bases in between. In DNA form, the CDR3 reads TGTGCCAGCAGTTTCGGGGGGCCTGCGTACAATGAGCAGTTCTTC. This encodes CASSFGGPAYNEQFF.

About this clonotype: The conserved phenylalanine or tryptophan normally closing the CDR3 is absent here, so this likely arose from a read error. This chain links TRBV5-1 with TRBJ2-7, with 8 nucleotides matching TRBD1. The CDR3 sequence is 14 residues long. The V and J ends lost 4 bases and 7 bases, in that order; junction bases with no gene match: 10. CDR1 is SGHRS, CDR2 YFSETQ, per germline. CDR3 protein: CASSPQGAYYEQYC. DNA for the CDR3: TGCGCCAGCAGCCCCCAGGGGGCATACTATGAGCAGTACTGC.

The rearrangement links TRBV12-3 or TRBV12-4 to TRBJ1-6; 7 positions match TRBD1. The CDR3 extends over 16 amino acids. Trimming cost V 5 bases and J 10 bases; bases outside gene matches: 14. The CDR3 DNA is TGTGCCAGCAGTCACCCCGCGACAGGGTCATCCTCACCCCTCCACTTT. It is translated as CASSHPATGSSSPLHF.

A word on this clonotype: This may be a read error: a much more frequent sequence differs by one nucleotide. V and J are TRBV20-1 and TRBJ2-1; 9 nucleotides agree with TRBD2. The V segment lost 3 bases and the J segment 9 bases; nucleotides outside the gene matches: 12. CDR1 and CDR2 (germline): DFQATT, SNEGSKA (reference sequence). The CDR3 spans 15 residues. This chain's CDR3 is CSASGGRASWGEQFF. Written as DNA, the CDR3 is TGCAGTGCTAGTGGCGGGAGGGCCTCATGGGGTGAGCAGTTCTTC.

In DNA form, the CDR3 reads TGTGCCAGCAGCTTAGCGCTTTTTACAGAGGAACAGAATGAAAAACTGTTTTTT. This codes for CASSLALFTEEQNEKLFF. The chain employs TRBV7-2 and TRBJ1-4, with D unclear. This CDR3 comprises 18 residues. Trimming pared 0 bases from V and 5 bases from J, leaving 19 bases between. The germline V gene encodes CDR1 SGHTA and CDR2 FQGNSA.

V usage is TRBV5-1 and J usage is TRBJ2-1, with D possibly TRBD2 on 6 matching bases. Deletions cut 7 bases from V and 4 bases from J, with 21 bases between. CDR1 and CDR2 from the germline V gene are SGHRS and YFSETQ. The CDR3 covers 16 residues. CDR3 loop: CASFLDPSEGYNEQFF. The CDR3 region has the DNA TGCGCCAGCTTTCTTGACCCTAGCGAGGGGTACAATGAGCAGTTCTTC.